Each of the 19 T cell receptor beta chains below was sequenced from the same sample in a study of blood T cells in healthy people across ages. Primers used in a second PCR of about 6 to 11 cycles were a sample-barcoded 5' primer and a J-beta primer mix. TCRdb itself ran the 5' RACE reads through MiXCR, one entry per CDR3 protein. The sample includes hundreds of thousands of distinct CDR3 sequences, roughly a quarter seen only once; the top ten take approximately 3.3%. The same specimen was also included in a second study, on T cells of mothers and their children.

Sequencing was carried out using blood. These receptors originate from a boy aged 2 to 10 in good health.

This clonotype was counted between two and nine times. The chain has TRBV18 and TRBJ2-1; 7 positions agree with TRBD1. CDR3 size: 14 residues. Germline V gene data show CDR1 as KGHSH and CDR2 as LQKENI. V lost 3 bases, J lost 2 bases, and 1 base stayed unmatched. DNA of the CDR3: TGTGCCAGCTCACCCCAGGGGGCCTACAATGAGCAGTTCTTC. Translation: CASSPQGAYNEQFF.

The chain is built from TRBV5-1 and TRBJ2-7; D not resolved. The CDR3 loop spans 13 amino acids. The germline CDR1 and CDR2 sequences are SGHRS and YFSETQ. Trimming cost V 0 bases and J 4 bases, with 8 bases left between them. Here the CDR3 reads CASSLGVPYEQYF. The CDR3 nucleotides read TGCGCCAGCAGCTTGGGAGTCCCTTACGAGCAGTACTTC.

A few counts support this clonotype. The genes are TRBV7-2 and TRBJ1-2; D gene uncertain. V gave up 1 base and J gave up 1 base, with 10 bases separating them. CDR1 SGHTA and CDR2 FQGNSA come from the germline V gene. The CDR3 has 15 amino acids. The DNA for the CDR3 is TGTGCCAGCAGCTTAGTGGGCAATCTTAACTATGGCTACACCTTC. Protein product: CASSLVGNLNYGYTF.

This clonotype has a handful of counts. The V and J genes are TRBV11-2 and TRBJ2-5, with D maybe TRBD2 (5 bases). V lost 4 bases to trimming and J lost 7 bases, with 19 bases between them. The CDR3 is 15 amino acids. Per the germline V gene, CDR1 is SGHAT and CDR2 is FQNNGV. The chain's CDR3 is CASSSITDGKGTQYF. For the CDR3, the DNA is TGTGCCAGCAGCTCCATTACAGACGGGAAGGGGACCCAGTACTTC.

The sample holds a few counts of this clonotype. The chain is built from TRBV10-2 and TRBJ2-2, with 8 bases that match TRBD2. V gave up 11 bases and J gave up 3 bases; unmatched junction bases: 2. The CDR3 totals 12 residues. Germline CDR1 is WSHSY and CDR2 is SAAADI. The CDR3 here is CARGGDTGELFF. CDR3 DNA: TGCGCCCGGGGGGGCGACACCGGGGAGCTGTTTTTT.

The chain employs TRBV20-1 and TRBJ2-7; TRBD1 agrees at 7 bases. Germline V gene lookup returns CDR1 DFQATT and CDR2 SNEGSKA (reference sequence). Unmatched junction bases numbered 3, after V lost 3 bases and J lost 1 base. This CDR3 is 13 amino acids long. CDR3 loop: CSASGTASYEQYF. The CDR3 nucleotides read TGCAGTGCTAGCGGGACAGCTTCCTACGAGCAGTACTTC.

There are a few counts of this clonotype. This chain links TRBV2 with TRBJ2-3; the match to TRBD2 covers 14 bases. CDR1 and CDR2 from the germline V gene are SNHLY and FYNNEI. The CDR3 is 15 residues long. With V trimmed by 4 bases and J by 8 bases, 5 bases remained unmatched. The CDR3 reads CASSGLAGGPGTQYF. For the CDR3, the DNA is TGTGCCAGCAGTGGACTAGCGGGAGGGCCTGGTACGCAGTATTTT.

The chain combines TRBV7-8 with TRBJ2-1; TRBD2 matches 16 bases. The V segment lost 0 bases and the J segment 8 bases; nucleotides outside the gene matches: 13. Germline V gene sequence: CDR1 SGHVS, CDR2 FQNEAQ. CDR3 size: 20 residues. The CDR3 spells CASSLAGGRGLAGGTYEQFF. The CDR3 bases are TGTGCCAGCAGCTTAGCAGGAGGGCGGGGACTAGCGGGAGGGACGTATGAGCAGTTCTTC.

V is TRBV20-1 and J is TRBJ1-2, with 7 bases lining up with TRBD1. The CDR3 runs to 14 residues. V lost 5 bases to trimming and J lost 8 bases; unmatched junction nucleotides: 14. CDR1 is DFQATT and CDR2 is SNEGSKA in the germline V gene (reference sequence). For the CDR3, the DNA is TGCAGTGCTTTATACAGGGGCCGGCATGAGGGCTACACCTTC. Protein product: CSALYRGRHEGYTF.

The table lists this clonotype with a few counts. Here the CDR3 DNA reads TGTGCCAGCAGCCAGACTAGCGGGAGAGTTCGAGGGGGGACCAATGAGCAGTTCTTC. Amino acids: CASSQTSGRVRGGTNEQFF. This chain connects TRBV7-2 to TRBJ2-1; 12 bases line up with TRBD2. V lost 5 bases to trimming and J lost 6 bases; unmatched junction nucleotides: 17. The CDR3 totals 19 residues. Per germline, CDR1 SGHTA and CDR2 FQGNSA.

The chain is built from TRBV7-2 and TRBJ1-5; D gene unclear. Germline assignment: CDR1 SGHTA and CDR2 FQGNSA. The V end lost 5 bases, the J end lost 5 bases, and 10 bases lay between the germline ends. CDR3 length equals 13 residues. CDR3 DNA: TGTGCCAGCAGCATATATAGGGATCAGCCCCAGCATTTT. Encoded protein: CASSIYRDQPQHF.

The table lists this clonotype with many counts. The rearrangement joins TRBV25-1 to TRBJ2-7, with TRBD2 matching over 7 bases. With 5 bases clipped from V and 3 bases from J, the junction kept 1 base outside the gene matches. This CDR3 comprises 12 residues. Germline V gene sequence: CDR1 MGHDK, CDR2 SYGVNS. In DNA form, the CDR3 reads TGTGCCAGCAGTCCTAGCGGCTACGAGCAGTACTTC. Amino acid sequence: CASSPSGYEQYF.

V gene TRBV5-1 combines with J gene TRBJ2-1; D not resolved. This CDR3 region has 14 residues. The germline V gene has CDR1 SGHRS and CDR2 YFSETQ. V lost 1 base to trimming and J lost 1 base, with 6 bases between them. CDR3 protein: CASSLHGSYNEQFF. Here the CDR3 DNA reads TGCGCCAGCAGCTTGCACGGATCCTACAATGAGCAGTTCTTC.

The rearrangement uses TRBV4-1 and TRBJ2-5, with D possibly TRBD1 on 5 matching bases. The J call may be incorrect, as the DNA end agrees better with TRBJ2-7. The length of the CDR3 is 14 residues. Germline V lookup: CDR1 MGHRA, CDR2 YSYEKL. The CDR3 nucleotides read TGCGCCAGCAGCCAAGAAGCAGGGCCCTACGAGCAGTACTTC. It is translated as CASSQEAGPYEQYF.

This clonotype was counted between two and nine times. The chain joins TRBV24-1 to TRBJ2-3; 11 nucleotides line up with TRBD2. CDR1 is KGHDR, CDR2 SFDVKD, per germline. Trimming at V came to 4 bases and at J to 1 base, leaving 3 bases not matched to a gene. CDR3 length: 16 amino acids. CDR3 coding DNA: TGTGCCACCAGTGACCCGACTAGCGGGGGCACAGATACGCAGTATTTT. This translates into CATSDPTSGGTDTQYF.

The chain recombines TRBV20-1 with TRBJ1-3; D call uncertain. Trimming shortened V by 4 bases and J by 0 bases, and 7 bases separated the two germline ends. Germline lookup yields CDR1 DFQATT and CDR2 SNEGSKA (reference sequence). The CDR3 sequence is 13 residues long. The CDR3 sequence: CSAKQSSGNTIYF. CDR3 sequence (DNA): TGCAGTGCTAAACAGAGCTCTGGAAACACCATATATTTT.

This clonotype was detected many times. One junction end disagrees with the germline gene, perhaps due to a read error. The chain links TRBV5-1 to TRBJ2-2; D is perhaps TRBD1 or TRBD2 (5 bases each). Looked up from germline, CDR1 is SGHRS and CDR2 is YFSETQ. The CDR3 runs 14 residues. CDR3 nucleotide sequence: TGTGCCAGCAGCTTGGGACCCAACACCGGGGAGCTGTTTTTT. Translating gives CASSLGPNTGELFF.

The chain employs TRBV12-3 or TRBV12-4 and TRBJ2-5; 14 bases line up with TRBD2. This CDR3 has 17 residues. J lost 4 bases, V lost 3 bases, and 7 bases had no gene match. The DNA for the CDR3 is TGTGCCAGCAGTTTTTCCCGGGGACTAGCGGGAGTAGAGACCCAGTACTTC. It yields the protein CASSFSRGLAGVETQYF.

The gene calls are TRBV24-1 and TRBJ1-2, with 8 nucleotides matching TRBD1. Germline V lookup: CDR1 KGHDR, CDR2 SFDVKD. V gave up 4 bases and J gave up 8 bases; unmatched junction bases: 5. The CDR3 is 13 amino acids. The DNA of the CDR3 is TGTGCCACCAGTGACGACAGGGGAGGAGGCTACACCTTC. Translation: CATSDDRGGGYTF.